This T cell receptor beta chain was sequenced in a study of blood T cells in healthy people across ages (dated by TCRdb to the mid-2010s). The study in broad terms: In model experiments, template switching captured about one uniquely barcoded TCR beta cDNA molecule for every two T cells. The study measured age-related changes in TCR beta repertoire diversity using deep sequencing normalized with unique cDNA molecular identifiers. Four age groups were formed from the donors: young (average 16 years), middle-aged (around 37), aged (roughly 58) and long-lived (around 82). To avoid experimental bias, donors of different ages were distributed randomly across sequencing lanes. For two donors (one aged 18 to 29 and one aged 80 or older), the study analyzed two additional independent replicas of 1 million unique cDNA reads from the same blood draw. Here is what the overall study found, with its caveats: Compared with the aged group, the long-lived group had more naive CD4+ T cells, fewer expanded clones and increased TCR diversity, a pattern suggesting age selection. As age increased, observed TCR beta diversity per million T cells dropped in a roughly linear way, and a significant reduction was already evident by age 40. Estimates of total diversity from one million sequenced T cells were regarded as lower bounds and underestimates. Observed TCR beta diversity correlated strongly with the percentage of naive T cells measured by flow cytometry. Conclusive comparison of naive and antigen-experienced compartments was prevented by the profiling of bulk unsorted PBMCs. Because donor CMV infection status was unknown, age-related changes in expanded clonotypes were potentially confounded.

The library relied on 5' RACE. Reads for this sample came from an Illumina HiSeq 2500. The second PCR ran for roughly 6 to 11 cycles and used a J-beta primer mix along with a sample-barcoded 5' primer. Each TCR beta cDNA molecule received a unique molecular identifier from a template-switch 5' adaptor carrying 12 random nucleotides. Each sample yielded at least 3 million CDR3-containing paired-end reads. First-strand cDNA synthesis was performed from all RNA using the Mint cDNA synthesis kit, with priming by a TRBC-specific oligonucleotide. All cDNA was treated with uracil-DNA glycosylase and then went through a first 18-cycle PCR with the universal primers M1SS and BC2_uni_R. On the authors' methods: For normalization, 1 million high-quality reads, each with a distinct molecular identifier, were randomly selected from each sample. Reads sharing molecular identifiers were discarded rather than binned into consensus sequences. MiTCR, set to a Q25 quality threshold and the strictest error-elimination algorithm, was used for CDR3 identification, clonotype clustering and error correction. A nonparametric unseen species model with Euler transformation was used to estimate lower-bound total TCR beta diversity. Using fastp at Q25 and MiXCR, TCRdb reprocessed the public reads and kept productive beta chains. Duplicate CDR3 protein sequences are folded into a single record with the most common DNA and genes. The V and J calls follow TCRdb's processing rather than the paper's. This sample has approximately 1.5 million distinct CDR3 sequences in its table, and about 31% of those were observed once. Jointly, the top ten make up around 11% of the sample.

The CDR3 holds 14 amino acids from the cysteine to the phenylalanine. The CDR3 DNA has 42 bases and is translated from base 1. The V and J ends are trimmed by 5 bases and 3 bases, leaving 12 bases between them. To note about this clonotype: What antigen it recognizes has not been identified. No clone much larger than this one lies a single base away; base qualities are absent.

The donors were 40 or so Caucasian individuals from Russia, aged 6 to 90 years, who were systemically healthy. Each donor gave about 11 milliliters of peripheral blood, drawn into EDTA-treated Vacutainer tubes. Ficoll-Paque density-gradient centrifugation was used to isolate PBMCs, with at least 7 million obtained per sample. Total RNA, at least 5 micrograms per sample, was extracted from PBMCs with Trizol reagent. The percentages of naive CD45RAhigh/CD27high T cells were determined by flow cytometry on a PBMC aliquot from every donor. The sequence joins TRBV12-3 or TRBV12-4 to TRBJ2-3; the D gene is not confidently resolved. This receptor was taken from a woman in her thirties in good health. Specimen: blood. The DNA is as follows: TGTGCCAGCAGTCTTTGGAGTTTAACAGATACGCAGTATTTT. Its amino acids are CASSLWSLTDTQYF.